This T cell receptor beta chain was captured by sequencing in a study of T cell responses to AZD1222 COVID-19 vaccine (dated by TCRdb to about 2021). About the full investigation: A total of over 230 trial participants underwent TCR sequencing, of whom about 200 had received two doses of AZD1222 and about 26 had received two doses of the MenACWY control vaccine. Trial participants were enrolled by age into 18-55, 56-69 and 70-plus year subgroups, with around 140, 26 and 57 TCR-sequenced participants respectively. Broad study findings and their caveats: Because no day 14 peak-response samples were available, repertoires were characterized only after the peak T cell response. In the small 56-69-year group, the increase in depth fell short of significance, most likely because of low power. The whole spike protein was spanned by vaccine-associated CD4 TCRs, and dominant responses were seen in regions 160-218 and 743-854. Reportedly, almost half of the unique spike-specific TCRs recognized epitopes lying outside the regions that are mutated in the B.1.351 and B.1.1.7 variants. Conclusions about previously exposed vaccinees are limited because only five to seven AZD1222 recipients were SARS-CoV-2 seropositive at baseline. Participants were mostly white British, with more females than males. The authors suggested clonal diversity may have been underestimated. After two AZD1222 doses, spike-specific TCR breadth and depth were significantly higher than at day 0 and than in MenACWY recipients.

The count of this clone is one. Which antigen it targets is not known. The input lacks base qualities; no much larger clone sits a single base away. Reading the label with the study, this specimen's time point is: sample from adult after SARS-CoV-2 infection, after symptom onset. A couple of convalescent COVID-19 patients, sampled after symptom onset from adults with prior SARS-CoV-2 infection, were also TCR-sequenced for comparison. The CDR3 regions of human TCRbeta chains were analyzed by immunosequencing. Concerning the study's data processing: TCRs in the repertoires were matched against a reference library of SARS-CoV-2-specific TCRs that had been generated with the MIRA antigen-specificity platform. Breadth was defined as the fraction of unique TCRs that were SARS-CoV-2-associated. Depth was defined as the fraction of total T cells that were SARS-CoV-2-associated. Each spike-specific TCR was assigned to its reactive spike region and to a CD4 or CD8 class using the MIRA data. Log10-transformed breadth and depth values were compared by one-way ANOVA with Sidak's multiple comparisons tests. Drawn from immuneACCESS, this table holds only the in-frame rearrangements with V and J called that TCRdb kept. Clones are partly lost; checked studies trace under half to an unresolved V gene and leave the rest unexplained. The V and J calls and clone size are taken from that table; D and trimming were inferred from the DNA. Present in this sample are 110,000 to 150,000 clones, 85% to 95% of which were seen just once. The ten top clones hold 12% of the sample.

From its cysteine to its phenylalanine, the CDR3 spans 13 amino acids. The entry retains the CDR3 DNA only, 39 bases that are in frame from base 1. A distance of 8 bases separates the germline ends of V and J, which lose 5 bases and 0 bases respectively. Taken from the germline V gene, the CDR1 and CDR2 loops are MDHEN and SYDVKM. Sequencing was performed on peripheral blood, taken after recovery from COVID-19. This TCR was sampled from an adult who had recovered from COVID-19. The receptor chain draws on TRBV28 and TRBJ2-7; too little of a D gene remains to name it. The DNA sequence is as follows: TGTGCCAGCAGTCGACCGAGCTCCTACGAGCAGTACTTC. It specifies CASSRPSSYEQYF.